The 26 T cell receptor beta chains below come from one sample, sequenced in a study of T cell repertoires in cytomegalovirus infection. One entry per CDR3 protein results from TCRdb running MiXCR on the reads. The table records about 500,000 distinct CDR3 sequences, 30% to 40% of them present only once. What these receptors recognize is not known. The material sequenced was cultured PBMCs, taken from culture after CMV antigen stimulation. The receptors come from a human donor in good health (CMV status not recorded). Some clones in this sample may be carry-over from other donors' samples.

The rearrangement links TRBV19 to TRBJ2-7; the D gene could be TRBD1 or TRBD2 (5 bases each). The ends were cut back, 6 bases at V and 6 bases at J, with 12 bases in the middle. The CDR3 runs 12 residues. CDR1 is LNHDA, CDR2 SQIVND, per germline (reference sequence). CDR3 region: CASSGANGEQYF. The CDR3 nucleotides are TGTGCCAGTAGCGGGGCGAACGGCGAGCAGTACTTC. Using reference TRBV19 and TRBJ2-7 for the parts outside the CDR3, the full variable domain is DGGITQSPKYLFRKEGQNVTLSCEQNLNHDAMYWYRQDPGQGLRLIYYSQIVNDFQKGDIAEGYSVSREKKESFPLTVTSAQKNPTAFYLCASSGANGEQYFGPGTRLTVT.

This clonotype has just a few counts. The chain carries TRBV4-3 and TRBJ2-1, with 10 nucleotides matching TRBD2. The V and J ends lost 4 bases and 4 bases, in that order; junction bases with no gene match: 4. Germline loops: CDR1 LGHNA, CDR2 YSLEER. This CDR3 is 15 amino acids long. The CDR3 DNA reads TGCGCCAGCAGCCTCCAGCGGGGGGGTTACAATGAGCAGTTCTTC. This sequence encodes CASSLQRGGYNEQFF.

The chain recombines TRBV20-1 with TRBJ2-3, with 13 bases matching TRBD2. V shed 1 base and J 2 bases; nucleotides not matched to a gene: 6. The germline V gene encodes CDR1 DFQATT and CDR2 SNEGSKA (reference sequence). CDR3 length: 17 amino acids. The chain's CDR3 is CSARGLAGGPVTDTQYF. The CDR3 nucleotides read TGCAGTGCTAGAGGACTAGCGGGAGGCCCTGTCACAGATACGCAGTATTTT.

This clonotype was detected ten times or more. The rearrangement uses TRBV5-5 and TRBJ2-2; unclear D gene. The germline V gene encodes CDR1 SGHKS and CDR2 YYEKEE (reference sequence). The V gene lost 4 bases and the J gene lost 1 base, with 8 bases spanning the gap. This CDR3 contains 14 residues. The CDR3 loop is CASSLEVNTGELFF. CDR3 sequence (DNA): TGTGCCAGCAGCCTTGAAGTGAACACCGGGGAGCTGTTTTTT.

The rearrangement links TRBV6-2 or TRBV6-3 to TRBJ2-7; D remains unclear. Germline CDR1 and CDR2: MNHEY and SVGEGT. CDR3 length: 14 residues. Between the trimmed V and J ends, which lost 7 bases and 0 bases, there was a span of 13 bases. CDR3 nucleotide sequence: TGTGCCAGCATCTGGGGTTCTTGCTCCTACGAGCAGTACGTC. Its translation: CASIWGSCSYEQYV.

The CDR3 reads CASSLGSAGGPLNEQFF. The CDR3 DNA reads as TGTGCCAGCAGCTTAGGTTCGGCGGGAGGGCCTCTAAATGAGCAGTTCTTC. V gene TRBV7-6 combines with J gene TRBJ2-1; 9 bases align to TRBD2. This CDR3 region has 17 residues. From germline, CDR1 is SGHVS and CDR2 FNYEAQ. After removal of 1 base from V and 7 bases from J, the junction contained 11 bases not matched to a gene.

This chain connects TRBV7-2 to TRBJ2-1; no firm D call. CDR3 size: 13 residues. V was pared by 5 bases and J by 11 bases, with 16 bases between. Germline V gene sequence: CDR1 SGHTA, CDR2 FQGNSA. CDR3 in amino acids: CASSRDWTKQQFF. The CDR3, as DNA: TGTGCCAGCAGCCGAGACTGGACCAAACAGCAGTTCTTC.

V and J are TRBV14 and TRBJ2-5, with 8 bases lining up with TRBD2. CDR1 SGHDN and CDR2 FVKESK come from the germline V gene. V trimming: 0 bases; J trimming: 2 bases; junction bases outside the gene matches: 8. This CDR3 region has 17 residues. The CDR3 protein is CASSQDDRLAFQETQYF. The DNA of the CDR3 is TGTGCCAGCAGCCAAGACGATAGACTAGCGTTTCAAGAGACCCAGTACTTC.

This clonotype was counted between two and nine times. This chain connects TRBV7-9 to TRBJ2-5; TRBD1 might be the D (6 bases). Germline CDR1 is SEHNR and CDR2 is FQNEAQ (reference sequence). This CDR3 has 14 amino acids. Trimming took 5 bases from V and 3 from J, leaving 13 bases between them. Here the CDR3 DNA reads TGTGCCAGCAGCCCGGACAGAAAGGAAGAGACCCAGTACTTC. Protein sequence: CASSPDRKEETQYF.

V usage is TRBV7-8 and J usage is TRBJ1-5, with a weak D call TRBD1 (5 bases). The CDR3 spans 14 residues. CDR1 SGHVS and CDR2 FQNEAQ come from the germline V gene. The V gene lost 8 bases and the J gene lost 2 bases, with 13 bases spanning the gap. The CDR3 protein is CASAHFRGNQPQHF. The CDR3 DNA is TGTGCCAGCGCACACTTCAGGGGCAATCAGCCCCAGCATTTT.

This clonotype has only a few counts. The J gene is TRBJ1-1, the V gene TRBV7-2; 9 bases align to TRBD1. Germline CDR1 reads SGHTA; CDR2 reads FQGNSA. Trimming took 5 bases from V and 5 from J; bases not matched to a gene: 9. The CDR3 has 15 residues. CDR3 sequence reads: CASSGPDRGFTEAFF. DNA for the CDR3: TGTGCCAGCAGCGGACCGGACAGGGGTTTTACTGAAGCTTTCTTT.

This clonotype was found once. This rearrangement joins TRBV14 to TRBJ1-6; D unresolved. Germline V gene lookup returns CDR1 SGHDN and CDR2 FVKESK. The CDR3 spans 13 residues. V dropped 0 bases and J dropped 12 bases, with 9 bases sitting between them. This chain's CDR3 is CASSQDMDVPLHF. DNA of the CDR3: TGTGCCAGCAGCCAAGATATGGATGTACCCCTCCACTTT.

In DNA, the CDR3 is TGTGCCAGCAGTGAGGGGACTAGCAATGAGCAGTTCTTC. Its protein is CASSEGTSNEQFF. The chain joins TRBV6-4 to TRBJ2-1; the match to TRBD2 covers 8 bases. This CDR3 comprises 13 residues. Germline values: CDR1 MRHNA, CDR2 SNTAGT. V gave up 3 bases and J gave up 6 bases; unmatched junction bases: 1.

The CDR3 region has the DNA TGCAGTGCTAGGCTGGGTAGCGGGAGGCAAAATGAGCAGTTCTTC. This encodes CSARLGSGRQNEQFF. This sequence joins TRBV20-1 and TRBJ2-1; 10 bases align to TRBD2. Germline V gene data show CDR1 as DFQATT and CDR2 as SNEGSKA (reference sequence). With 3 bases clipped from V and 7 bases from J, the junction kept 9 bases outside the gene matches. The CDR3 covers 15 residues.

This clonotype was seen ten or more times. V usage is TRBV7-2 and J usage is TRBJ1-2; tentatively, D is TRBD1 (5 bases). This CDR3 has 12 amino acids. Trimming took 5 bases from V and 9 from J, leaving 13 bases between them. From germline, CDR1 is SGHTA and CDR2 FQGNSA. CDR3 sequence reads: CASSPGAARYTF. The DNA of the CDR3 is TGTGCCAGCAGCCCCGGGGCGGCACGCTACACCTTC.

This clonotype was counted ten times or more. This chain joins TRBV7-2 and TRBJ1-1; 7 nucleotides match TRBD1. This CDR3 is built from 21 residues. V dropped 1 base and J dropped 1; count of bases not matched to a gene: 21. Germline lookup yields CDR1 SGHTA and CDR2 FQGNSA. The DNA of the CDR3 is TGTGCCAGCAGCTTAGGGGGCCCTAGACAGGGTGGAATGGGGAAGAACACTGAAGCTTTCTTT. This sequence encodes CASSLGGPRQGGMGKNTEAFF. Full variable domain (remainder filled in from reference TRBV7-2 and TRBJ1-1): GAGVSQSPSNKVTEKGKDVELRCDPISGHTALYWYRQSLGQGLEFLIYFQGNSAPDKSGLPSDRFSAERTGGSVSTLTIQRTQQEDSAVYLCASSLGGPRQGGMGKNTEAFFGQGTRLTVV.

J is TRBJ2-3 and V is TRBV6-2 or TRBV6-3; TRBD1 aligns across 11 bases. J lost 4 bases, V lost 4 bases, and 10 bases had no gene match. The germline V gene has CDR1 MNHEY and CDR2 SVGEGT. This CDR3 is 17 amino acids long. CDR3 residues: CASSFLPDRGRPDTQYF. CDR3 nucleotide sequence: TGTGCCAGCAGTTTCCTCCCGGACAGGGGGCGCCCAGATACGCAGTATTTT.

The rearrangement links TRBV12-3 or TRBV12-4 to TRBJ1-1; D is perhaps TRBD1 (5 bases). The CDR3 totals 11 residues. The V end was cut by 10 bases, the J end by 4 bases, with 10 bases between. The CDR3 sequence is CATRGSTEAFF. The CDR3 nucleotides read TGTGCCACCCGGGGGAGCACTGAAGCTTTCTTT.

The rearrangement uses TRBV30 and TRBJ1-2; D ambiguous. V was shortened by 3 bases and J by 2 bases, with 7 bases between the two germline ends. This CDR3 region has 12 residues. Germline V gene sequence: CDR1 GTSNPN, CDR2 SVGIG (reference sequence). The CDR3 DNA is TGTGCCTGGAGGGAAGACAACTATGGCTACACCTTC. This encodes CAWREDNYGYTF.

This clonotype was detected a few times. The chain employs TRBV6-5 and TRBJ2-3; 8 bases agree with TRBD1. Trimming removed 5 bases from V and 2 bases from J; junction bases left unmatched: 6. The CDR3 has 15 residues. From germline, CDR1 is MNHEY and CDR2 SVGAGI. The CDR3 here is CASSNQGALTDTQYF. The CDR3 coding sequence is TGTGCCAGCAGTAACCAGGGGGCTCTCACAGATACGCAGTATTTT.

CDR3 amino acids: CASSPGAQNEQFF. The CDR3, as DNA: TGTGCCAGCAGCCCCGGGGCGCAGAATGAGCAGTTCTTC. The genes are TRBV5-3 and TRBJ2-1; possibly TRBD1 or TRBD2 for D (5 bases each). TRBV5-3 is sorted into the ORF group, with uncertain function. Trimming shortened V by 8 bases and J by 7 bases, and 16 bases separated the two germline ends. This CDR3 contains 13 residues.

The rearrangement links TRBV7-6 to TRBJ2-1, with TRBD2 matching 15 bases. In germline, CDR1 is SGHVS, CDR2 FNYEAQ. V was clipped by 5 bases and J by 8 bases; unmatched bases: 22. This CDR3 has 21 amino acids. CDR3 sequence: CASSPRTSGRATGNHVDEQFF. CDR3 DNA sequence: TGTGCCAGCAGCCCTCGGACTAGCGGGAGGGCCACTGGGAACCATGTCGATGAGCAGTTCTTC.

The rearrangement uses TRBV11-2 and TRBJ2-2, with 7 bases that match TRBD2. The CDR3 is 19 amino acids. CDR1 SGHAT and CDR2 FQNNGV come from the germline V gene. The junction had 16 bases not matched to a gene; V was cut back by 1 base and J by 5 bases. CDR3 nucleotides: TGTGCCAGCAGCTTAGTTTATGAGCGACCGGGAGGAAGGACCGGGGAGCTGTTTTTT. It yields the protein CASSLVYERPGGRTGELFF. Complete variable domain (other parts from reference TRBV11-2 and TRBJ2-2): EAGVAQSPRYKIIEKRQSVAFWCNPISGHATLYWYQQILGQGPKLLIQFQNNGVVDDSQLPKDRFSAERLKGVDSTLKIQPAKLEDSAVYLCASSLVYERPGGRTGELFFGEGSRLTVL.

This clonotype was counted a single time. CDR3 coding DNA: TGTGCCACGACGTTTAGCGGGAGGGCCGAAGATACGCAGTATTTT. Protein: CATTFSGRAEDTQYF. The V and J genes are TRBV10-3 and TRBJ2-3, with TRBD2 identical over 11 bases. This CDR3 has 15 amino acids. The ends lost 10 bases at V and 5 bases at J; junction bases unmatched: 11. Germline V gene data show CDR1 as ENHRY and CDR2 as SYGVKD.

This clonotype was seen more than once but under ten times. The V call is TRBV11-2, the J call TRBJ2-1; D is ambiguous. Germline assignment: CDR1 SGHAT and CDR2 FQNNGV. The V gene lost 1 base and the J gene lost 9 bases, with 19 bases spanning the gap. This CDR3 has 16 amino acids. CDR3 sequence: CASSLANPGLAGEQFF. CDR3 DNA: TGTGCCAGCAGCTTAGCCAACCCGGGTCTCGCCGGTGAGCAGTTCTTC.

This CDR3 is CASSSGGTSAGDTQYF. The DNA for the CDR3 is TGCGCCAGCAGCTCAGGAGGGACTAGCGCTGGAGATACGCAGTATTTT. The J gene is TRBJ2-3, the V gene TRBV5-1; TRBD2 agrees at 10 bases. V was pared by 3 bases and J by 5 bases, with 9 bases of the junction left unmatched. Looked up from germline, CDR1 is SGHRS and CDR2 is YFSETQ. The CDR3 consists of 16 residues. Supplemented by reference TRBV5-1 and TRBJ2-3, the full variable domain reads KAGVTQTPRYLIKTRGQQVTLSCSPISGHRSVSWYQQTPGQGLQFLFEYFSETQRNKGNFPGRFSGRQFSNSRSEMNVSTLELGDSALYLCASSSGGTSAGDTQYFGPGTRLTVL.